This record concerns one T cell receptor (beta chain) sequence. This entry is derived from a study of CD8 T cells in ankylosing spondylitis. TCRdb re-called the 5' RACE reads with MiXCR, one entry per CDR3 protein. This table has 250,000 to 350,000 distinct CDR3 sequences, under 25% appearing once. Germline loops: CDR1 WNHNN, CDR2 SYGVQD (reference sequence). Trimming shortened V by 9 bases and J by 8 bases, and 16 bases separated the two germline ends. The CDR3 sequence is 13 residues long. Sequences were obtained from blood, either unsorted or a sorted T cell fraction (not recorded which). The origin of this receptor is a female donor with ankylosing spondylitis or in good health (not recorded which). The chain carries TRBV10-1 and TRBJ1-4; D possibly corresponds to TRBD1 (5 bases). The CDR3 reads CARSGPRREKLFF. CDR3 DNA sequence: TGCGCCAGATCGGGACCGCGACGCGAAAAACTGTTTTTT.